The 9 T cell receptor beta chains reported below all come from one sample, sequenced in a study of follicular helper T cells after annual influenza vaccination. This sample's time point: 2015-2016 season, 7 days after influenza vaccination. Clones were read by immunoSEQ multiplex PCR, and TCRdb kept only the in-frame ones, dropping some. The table shows a few thousand clones, with roughly 82% occurring only once. The sample was CXCR5+ CD38- circulating T follicular helper cells from blood, taken 7 days after influenza vaccination. Subset given: circulating Tfh, non-naive CD4+CXCR5+PD-1+ (ICOS+CD38+ or ICOS-CD38-). The receptors here all came from an adult who received the influenza vaccine.

The chain links TRBV28 to TRBJ2-2, with D hard to call. CDR3 size: 13 residues. V dropped 2 bases and J dropped 6 bases, with 7 bases sitting between them. Germline V gene sequence: CDR1 MDHEN, CDR2 SYDVKM. CDR3 residues: CASSLRESGELFF. The CDR3, as DNA: TGTGCCAGCAGTTTACGCGAATCCGGGGAGCTGTTTTTT.

Only one count was recorded for this clone. This chain links TRBV23-1 with TRBJ2-7, with TRBD1 matching over 8 bases. TRBV23-1 is annotated as an ORF whose role is uncertain. J was trimmed by 3 bases and V by 6 bases; bases with no gene match: 4. CDR3 size: 13 residues. CDR3 DNA: TGCGCCAGCAGATCCGGACAGGGCTACGAGCAGTACTTC. Translated, it gives CASRSGQGYEQYF.

The genes are TRBV5-8 and TRBJ2-7; D not resolved. V lost 0 bases and J lost 3, with 13 bases in between. The CDR3 is 15 amino acids. Germline assignment: CDR1 SGHTS and CDR2 YDEGEE. The CDR3 sequence: CASSLGGRRGYEQYF. The CDR3 nucleotides read TGTGCCAGCAGCTTGGGGGGAAGGAGAGGCTACGAGCAGTACTTC.

The chain joins TRBV19 to TRBJ1-2; no definite D call. The germline gives CDR1 LNHDA, CDR2 SQIVND (reference sequence). With 3 bases removed from V and 2 bases from J, the gap between germline ends came to 22 bases. CDR3 length: 18 amino acids. CDR3 DNA: TGTGCCAGTAGTATCCACCTAAACCCAATTCTGTCGAACTATGGCTACACCTTC. Protein product: CASSIHLNPILSNYGYTF.

The V call is TRBV11-2, the J call TRBJ2-7; 7 nucleotides agree with TRBD1. The CDR3 extends over 13 amino acids. Germline loops: CDR1 SGHAT, CDR2 FQNNGV. The V gene end was trimmed by 5 bases and the J gene end by 5 bases; junction bases not matched to a gene: 6. CDR3 region: CASSRGRGNEQYF. The CDR3 nucleotides are TGTGCCAGCAGCCGAGGCAGGGGGAACGAGCAGTACTTC. Together with reference TRBV11-2 and TRBJ2-7, the CDR3 gives the full variable domain: EAGVAQSPRYKIIEKRQSVAFWCNPISGHATLYWYQQILGQGPKLLIQFQNNGVVDDSQLPKDRFSAERLKGVDSTLKIQPAKLEDSAVYLCASSRGRGNEQYFGPGTRLTVT.

The chain couples TRBV27 to TRBJ2-1; D remains ambiguous. The CDR3 has 13 amino acids. V was trimmed by 5 bases and J by 0 bases, leaving 5 bases between them. The V gene's germline CDR1 is MNHEY and CDR2 SMNVEV (reference sequence). Here the CDR3 DNA reads TGTGCCAGCAGTCCCCCCTCCTACAATGAGCAGTTCTTC. It is translated as CASSPPSYNEQFF.

V is TRBV21-1 and J is TRBJ1-5; the table calls TRBD1, which could not be checked here. TRBV21-1 represents a pseudogene. This CDR3 has 16 amino acids. The DNA for the CDR3 is TGTGCCAGCATCCAGAAAAGAGGGGGTGCCAATCAGCCCCAGCATTTT. Its protein product is CASIQKRGGANQPQHF.

The chain has TRBV4-2 and TRBJ2-6; either TRBD1 or TRBD2 may fit D (6 bases each). The germline V gene has CDR1 LGHNA and CDR2 YNFKEQ. V was pared by 0 bases and J by 2 bases, with 17 bases between. The CDR3 is 19 amino acids. This CDR3 is CASSQDPWGARAGANVLTF. In nucleotides, the CDR3 is TGTGCCAGCAGCCAAGATCCTTGGGGGGCGAGGGCTGGGGCCAACGTCCTGACTTTC.

This clone was seen a single time. V and J are TRBV29-1 and TRBJ1-1, with D unclear. CDR1 is SQVTM, CDR2 ANQGSEA, per germline. Trimming left V 6 bases short and J 6 bases short, with 14 bases between. The length of the CDR3 is 12 residues. CDR3 region: CSVKTPVAEAFF. In DNA form, the CDR3 reads TGCAGCGTCAAGACACCCGTCGCTGAAGCTTTCTTT.